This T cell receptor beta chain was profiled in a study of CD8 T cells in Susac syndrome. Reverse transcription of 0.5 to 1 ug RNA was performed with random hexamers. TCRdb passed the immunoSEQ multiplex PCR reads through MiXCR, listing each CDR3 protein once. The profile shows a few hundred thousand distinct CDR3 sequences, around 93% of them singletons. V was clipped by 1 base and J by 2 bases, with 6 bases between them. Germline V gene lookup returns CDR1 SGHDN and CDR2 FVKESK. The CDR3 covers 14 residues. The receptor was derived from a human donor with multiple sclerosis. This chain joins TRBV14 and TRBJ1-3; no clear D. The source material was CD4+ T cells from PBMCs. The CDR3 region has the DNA TGTGCCAGCAGCCAAGGGTTCACTGGAAACACCATATATTTT. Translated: CASSQGFTGNTIYF.